One sample yielded the 14 T cell receptor beta chains listed below, sequenced in a study of breast tumors, draining lymph nodes, adjacent tissues. TCRdb passed the multiplex PCR reads through MiXCR, listing each CDR3 protein once. This sample has 200,000 or so distinct CDR3 sequences; around a third occur once, and the top ten carry about 4.5%. Axillary draining lymph nodes of breast cancer patients supplied the node samples. The specimen sequenced was axillary lymph node tissue. The receptors were gathered from a female donor with breast cancer. Some clones in this sample may be carry-over from other donors' samples.

CDR3 nucleotide sequence: TGTGCCTGGAGCTCTTACACTCCCCGAGGCAATCAGCCCCAGCATTTT. Its translation is CAWSSYTPRGNQPQHF. V and J are TRBV30 and TRBJ1-5, with unresolved D. Germline values: CDR1 GTSNPN, CDR2 SVGIG (reference sequence). V was trimmed by 3 bases and J by 2 bases, leaving 17 bases between them. The CDR3 runs to 16 residues.

The rearrangement uses TRBV20-1 and TRBJ2-7; D is unresolved. V dropped 2 bases and J dropped 4 bases, with 21 bases sitting between them. The CDR3 length is 16 residues. Germline CDR1 DFQATT, CDR2 SNEGSKA (reference sequence). The CDR3 sequence: CSARHPGYQEWYEQYF. The CDR3 region has the DNA TGCAGTGCTAGACATCCTGGGTACCAGGAGTGGTACGAGCAGTACTTC.

Comment on this clonotype: A much larger clone sits a single nucleotide away, making a read error possible. V is TRBV6-1 and J is TRBJ1-2, with TRBD1 matching over 7 bases. There are 13 residues in the CDR3. CDR1 is MNHNS, CDR2 SASEGT, per germline. The CDR3 is CASSQADRRGYTF. The CDR3 DNA reads as TGTGCCAGCAGTCAAGCGGACAGGCGGGGCTACACCTTC.

This clonotype was detected ten times or more. V and J are TRBV5-5 and TRBJ2-7; D is possibly TRBD1 or TRBD2 (5 bases each). The germline gives CDR1 SGHKS, CDR2 YYEKEE (reference sequence). The CDR3 has 13 amino acids. With 3 bases removed from V and 3 bases from J, the gap between germline ends came to 10 bases. CDR3 residues: CASSWGSRYEQYF. In DNA, the CDR3 is TGTGCCAGCAGCTGGGGGTCTCGCTACGAGCAGTACTTC.

This clonotype was counted ten times or more. The rearrangement joins TRBV2 to TRBJ2-3, with TRBD1 identical over 7 bases. The V gene's germline CDR1 is SNHLY and CDR2 FYNNEI. The V segment lost 6 bases and the J segment 1 base; nucleotides outside the gene matches: 4. The CDR3 covers 14 residues. CDR3 sequence reads: CASRLTGGTDTQYF. As DNA, the CDR3 is TGTGCCAGCAGGTTAACAGGGGGCACAGATACGCAGTATTTT.

This clonotype came up many times. The chain uses TRBV19 and TRBJ1-4; the D gene is possibly TRBD1 (5 bases). The length of the CDR3 is 16 residues. V was shortened by 1 base and J by 5 bases, with 14 bases between the two germline ends. The germline gives CDR1 LNHDA, CDR2 SQIVND (reference sequence). DNA of the CDR3: TGTGCCAGTAGTATAGCTTCCGGGACGGTCAATGAAAAACTGTTTTTT. It yields the protein CASSIASGTVNEKLFF.

With respect to this clonotype: A much more abundant neighbour one base away suggests this may be a read error. The V gene is TRBV19, the J gene TRBJ1-2; 8 nucleotides align to TRBD1. The CDR3 consists of 14 residues. Germline V gene sequence: CDR1 LNHDA, CDR2 SQIVND (reference sequence). This chain's CDR3 is CASTPQGAVYGYAF. The CDR3 nucleotides are TGTGCCAGTACTCCTCAGGGGGCAGTCTATGGCTACGCCTTC.

V and J are TRBV28 and TRBJ2-3, with D unclear. The ends were cut back, 4 bases at V and 11 bases at J, with 13 bases in the middle. CDR3 length: 12 amino acids. From germline, CDR1 is MDHEN and CDR2 SYDVKM. CDR3 sequence reads: CASSSTRVGQYF. In DNA form, the CDR3 reads TGTGCCAGCAGTTCAACCAGAGTGGGGCAGTATTTT.

J is TRBJ2-4 and V is TRBV5-4, with D maybe TRBD2 (5 bases). Germline V lookup: CDR1 SGHNT, CDR2 YYREEE (reference sequence). The V gene lost 4 bases and the J gene lost 9 bases, with 20 bases spanning the gap. This CDR3 contains 15 residues. CDR3 protein: CASSQDKARAGIQYF. The CDR3 DNA reads TGTGCCAGCAGCCAAGATAAAGCGCGGGCGGGCATTCAGTACTTC.

V gene TRBV11-3 combines with J gene TRBJ1-1; a weak D match, TRBD1 (6 bases). V shed 3 bases and J shed 5 bases, with 10 bases lying between them. Germline V lookup: CDR1 SGHNT, CDR2 YENEEA. The length of the CDR3 is 13 residues. The CDR3 DNA reads TGTGCCAGCAGCTTGGGGGCCGGGACTGAAGCTTTCTTT. Encoded protein: CASSLGAGTEAFF. Full variable domain (missing parts from reference TRBV11-3 and TRBJ1-1): EAGVVQSPRYKIIEKKQPVAFWCNPISGHNTLYWYLQNLGQGPELLIRYENEEAVDDSQLPKDRFSAERLKGVDSTLKIQPAELGDSAVYLCASSLGAGTEAFFGQGTRLTVV.

This clonotype was detected ten times or more. A much bigger clone sits one base away, suggesting this may be a read error. The chain employs TRBV7-3 and TRBJ2-5; possible D gene TRBD2, 5 bases. The germline gives CDR1 SGHTA, CDR2 FQGTGA. The CDR3 covers 15 residues. The CDR3 reads CASSPTGLGEETQHF. The CDR3 DNA is TGTGCCAGCAGTCCCACCGGACTGGGAGAAGAGACCCAGCACTTC.

This clonotype was found many times. The junction departs from germline at one end; a sequencing error may be responsible. The gene calls are TRBV20-1 and TRBJ1-6, with a tentative D call TRBD1 (5 bases). The CDR3 totals 12 residues. The germline CDR1 and CDR2 sequences are DFQATT and SNEGSKA (reference sequence). CDR3: CSVGVRNSPPHF. In nucleotides, the CDR3 is TGCAGTGTAGGGGTCAGAAATTCACCCCCCCACTTT.

The sample holds a few counts of this clonotype. A much larger clone is a single base away; this may be a read error. Since no conserved phenylalanine or tryptophan closes the CDR3, a read error is the likely cause. The CDR3 region is CSATYNEQFS. CDR3 nucleotide sequence: TGCAGTGCCACCTACAATGAGCAGTTCTCC. The chain joins TRBV20-1 to TRBJ2-1; D is uncertain. V lost 6 bases and J lost 2, with 2 bases in between. CDR3 length: 10 residues. Germline CDR1 is DFQATT and CDR2 is SNEGSKA (reference sequence).

The chain has TRBV5-1 and TRBJ1-1; D is uncertain. There are 14 residues in the CDR3. Germline assignment: CDR1 SGHRS and CDR2 YFSETQ. Trimming stripped 0 bases from V and 7 bases from J, with 13 bases between. The CDR3 DNA reads TGCGCCAGCAGCTTGGATGGACCGGCCCTTGAAGCTTTCTTT. Protein sequence: CASSLDGPALEAFF.